These T cell receptor beta chains were read from a single sample in a study of T-cell reconstitution after alpha-beta-depleted transplantation in children. TCRdb used MiXCR to reprocess the PCR reads, holding one entry per CDR3 protein. The sample has hundreds of thousands of distinct CDR3 sequences; 13% are singletons. Here the sequenced sample was PBMCs, mostly from graft donor cells, taken 360 days after TCRalphabeta/CD19-depleted stem cell transplant. The receptors were sampled from a male patient younger than 18 who had a stem cell transplant for acute myeloid leukemia, so the T cells may come from the graft donor. The CDR3 runs from the conserved cysteine through the conserved F or W. Each record gives: J gene, clone size, D gene, V gene, CDR3 DNA, CDR3 protein. A D gene is named only where the DNA matches it firmly. Part of the rows lack a size; the others show once, few, many or a class for expanded clones.

j_call: TRBJ2-7; clone_size: few; d_call: NA; v_call: TRBV4-3; cdr3_nt: TGCGCCAGCAGCCAAGAACTGGGGAGCCCCTACGAGCAGTACTTC; cdr3_aa: CASSQELGSPYEQYF
j_call: TRBJ1-2; clone_size: few; d_call: TRBD1; v_call: TRBV6-2/TRBV6-3; cdr3_nt: TGTGCCAGCAGCACCTACCTGCCGGGACAGCACTATGGCTACACCTTC; cdr3_aa: CASSTYLPGQHYGYTF
j_call: TRBJ2-1; clone_size: few; d_call: TRBD2; v_call: TRBV9; cdr3_nt: TGTGCCAGCAGCGTCGCGGGAAGCGGGAGAGTAAATGAGCAGTTCTTC; cdr3_aa: CASSVAGSGRVNEQFF
j_call: TRBJ2-7; clone_size: NA; d_call: TRBD1; v_call: TRBV29-1; cdr3_nt: TGCAGCGTTGAAGGGGTTAGACAGGGGGCCTCCTACGAGCAGTACTTC; cdr3_aa: CSVEGVRQGASYEQYF
j_call: TRBJ2-7; clone_size: NA; d_call: TRBD1; v_call: TRBV27; cdr3_nt: TGTGCCAGCAGTTCTACAGGGGTAGGGACCTACGAGCAGTACTTC; cdr3_aa: CASSSTGVGTYEQYF
j_call: TRBJ2-5; clone_size: NA; d_call: TRBD2; v_call: TRBV6-2/TRBV6-3; cdr3_nt: TGTGCCAGCAGTCCCGGGACTAGCTGGAGGGCCGATGAGACCCAGTACTTC; cdr3_aa: CASSPGTSWRADETQYF
j_call: TRBJ2-1; clone_size: NA; d_call: NA; v_call: TRBV11-1; cdr3_nt: TGTGCCAGCCCTATGGGCAGTCCCTTAGCGGATAACGTCTACAATGAGCAGTTCTTC; cdr3_aa: CASPMGSPLADNVYNEQFF
j_call: TRBJ2-7; clone_size: NA; d_call: TRBD1; v_call: TRBV27; cdr3_nt: TGTGCCAGCAGTCCATTCCGGACAGGGGGCTCCTACGAGCAGTACTTC; cdr3_aa: CASSPFRTGGSYEQYF
j_call: TRBJ2-7; clone_size: many; d_call: NA; v_call: TRBV9; cdr3_nt: TGTGCCAGCAGCCCCCGACTAGTTTCCTACGAGCAGTACTTC; cdr3_aa: CASSPRLVSYEQYF
j_call: TRBJ2-1; clone_size: few; d_call: TRBD1; v_call: TRBV7-3; cdr3_nt: TGTGCCAGCAGCGAGGGGACAGGGTCACATGAGCAGTTCTTC; cdr3_aa: CASSEGTGSHEQFF
j_call: TRBJ2-1; clone_size: NA; d_call: TRBD1; v_call: TRBV10-3; cdr3_nt: TGTGCCATCCTCCGGGGTGGGGGACAGGGGAACAATGAGCAGTTCTTC; cdr3_aa: CAILRGGGQGNNEQFF
j_call: TRBJ2-7; clone_size: NA; d_call: NA; v_call: TRBV20-1; cdr3_nt: TGCAGTGCTAGAGACCCTACGGGAGCCTTAAGCGAGCAGTACTTC; cdr3_aa: CSARDPTGALSEQYF
j_call: TRBJ2-1; clone_size: NA; d_call: TRBD1; v_call: TRBV12-3/TRBV12-4; cdr3_nt: TGTGCCAGCAGATCCCGGGACAGGGACTACAATGAGCAGTTCTTC; cdr3_aa: CASRSRDRDYNEQFF
j_call: TRBJ1-1; clone_size: many; d_call: TRBD1; v_call: TRBV29-1; cdr3_nt: TGCAGCGTGGCACCGGGACAGGCGAACACTGAAGCTTTCTTT; cdr3_aa: CSVAPGQANTEAFF
j_call: TRBJ2-2; clone_size: many; d_call: TRBD2; v_call: TRBV12-3/TRBV12-4; cdr3_nt: TGTGCCAGCAGTTTTGCTAGCGGGAACACCGGGGAGCTGTTTTTT; cdr3_aa: CASSFASGNTGELFF
j_call: TRBJ2-3; clone_size: NA; d_call: TRBD2; v_call: TRBV5-6; cdr3_nt: TGTGCCAGCAGCTTGGAGGTGGGGGTACTAGCGGATACAGATACGCAGTATTTT; cdr3_aa: CASSLEVGVLADTDTQYF
j_call: TRBJ2-3; clone_size: few; d_call: NA; v_call: TRBV24-1; cdr3_nt: TGTGCCACCAGTGATCTGGGCCCCGGGGGCACAGATACGCAGTATTTT; cdr3_aa: CATSDLGPGGTDTQYF
j_call: TRBJ2-5; clone_size: few; d_call: NA; v_call: TRBV29-1; cdr3_nt: TGCAGCGTTGATTCCCCTAGGGAGGGACCACAGGGCGTCCAGTACTTC; cdr3_aa: CSVDSPREGPQGVQYF
j_call: TRBJ2-7; clone_size: NA; d_call: NA; v_call: TRBV21-1; cdr3_nt: TGTGCCAGCAGCAAGGCCGGGACTAGCGGGAGGAATTTCTACGAGCAGTACTTC; cdr3_aa: CASSKAGTSGRNFYEQYF
j_call: TRBJ2-1; clone_size: few; d_call: TRBD1; v_call: TRBV28; cdr3_nt: TGTGCCAGCAGATACAGGGGCGTTCGGAATGAGCAGTTCTTC; cdr3_aa: CASRYRGVRNEQFF
j_call: TRBJ2-1; clone_size: many; d_call: TRBD1; v_call: TRBV28; cdr3_nt: TGTGCCAGCAGTTTTCGGGACAGGGTGACCTACAATGAGCAGTTCTTC; cdr3_aa: CASSFRDRVTYNEQFF
j_call: TRBJ1-5; clone_size: few; d_call: NA; v_call: TRBV12-3/TRBV12-4; cdr3_nt: TGTGCCAGCAGCCAATCACAGGGTGGTAGCAATCAGCCCCAGCATTTT; cdr3_aa: CASSQSQGGSNQPQHF
j_call: TRBJ2-1; clone_size: few; d_call: TRBD2; v_call: TRBV14; cdr3_nt: TGTGCCAGCAGCCAAGATCTACTAGCGGGAGTCGGTTTGTACAATGAGCAGTTCTTC; cdr3_aa: CASSQDLLAGVGLYNEQFF
j_call: TRBJ1-2; clone_size: NA; d_call: NA; v_call: TRBV2; cdr3_nt: TGTGCCAGCAGTGTGACGGGGCTTATCTATGGCTACACCTTC; cdr3_aa: CASSVTGLIYGYTF
j_call: TRBJ2-2; clone_size: many; d_call: TRBD1; v_call: TRBV29-1; cdr3_nt: TGCAGCGGGAACAGACAGGGAAACACCGGGGAGCTGTTTTTT; cdr3_aa: CSGNRQGNTGELFF
j_call: TRBJ2-1; clone_size: many; d_call: NA; v_call: TRBV28; cdr3_nt: TGTGCCAGCAGTTTATATCATTCGCGGGACTTTTACAATGAGCAGTTCTTC; cdr3_aa: CASSLYHSRDFYNEQFF
j_call: TRBJ2-2; clone_size: few; d_call: NA; v_call: TRBV5-1; cdr3_nt: TGCGCCAGCAGCTTGATCGACGGCGGCACCGGGGAGCTGTTTTTT; cdr3_aa: CASSLIDGGTGELFF
j_call: TRBJ1-5; clone_size: few; d_call: NA; v_call: TRBV12-3/TRBV12-4; cdr3_nt: TGTGCCAGCAGTTTATCCGGGACCCCCGGCGGGAGCAATCAGCCCCAGCATTTT; cdr3_aa: CASSLSGTPGGSNQPQHF
j_call: TRBJ2-5; clone_size: many; d_call: NA; v_call: TRBV7-8; cdr3_nt: TGTGCCACTACACAGGGAACTCAAGAGACCCAGTACTTC; cdr3_aa: CATTQGTQETQYF
j_call: TRBJ2-7; clone_size: few; d_call: TRBD2; v_call: TRBV9; cdr3_nt: TGTGCCAGCAGCGTCTCTGGGGCGGGAGTTTACGAGCAGTACTTC; cdr3_aa: CASSVSGAGVYEQYF
j_call: TRBJ2-7; clone_size: few; d_call: NA; v_call: TRBV28; cdr3_nt: TGTGCCAGCAGTTTTGAGGGTGGGTTGGGGTCTTACGAGCAGTACTTC; cdr3_aa: CASSFEGGLGSYEQYF
j_call: TRBJ2-1; clone_size: few; d_call: NA; v_call: TRBV7-6; cdr3_nt: TGTGCCAGCAGCTTAGCGGTCACAGGGAGCTCCTACAATGAGCAGTTCTTC; cdr3_aa: CASSLAVTGSSYNEQFF
j_call: TRBJ2-7; clone_size: NA; d_call: TRBD1; v_call: TRBV20-1; cdr3_nt: TGCAGTGCTAGAGATCGGGACAGGGTCCACGAGCAGTACTTC; cdr3_aa: CSARDRDRVHEQYF